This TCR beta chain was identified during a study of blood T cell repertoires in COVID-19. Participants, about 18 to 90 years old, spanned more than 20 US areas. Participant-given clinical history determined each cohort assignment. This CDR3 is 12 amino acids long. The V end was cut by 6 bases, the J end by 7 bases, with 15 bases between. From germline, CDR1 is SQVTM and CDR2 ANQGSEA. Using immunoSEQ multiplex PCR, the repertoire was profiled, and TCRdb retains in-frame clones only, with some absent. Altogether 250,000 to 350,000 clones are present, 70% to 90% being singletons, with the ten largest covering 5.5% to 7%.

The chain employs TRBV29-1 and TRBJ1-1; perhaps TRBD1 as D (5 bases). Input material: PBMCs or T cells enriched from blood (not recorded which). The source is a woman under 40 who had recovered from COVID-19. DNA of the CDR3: TGCAGCGTAAAACGCGGGGCTTATGAAGCTTTCTTT. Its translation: CSVKRGAYEAFF. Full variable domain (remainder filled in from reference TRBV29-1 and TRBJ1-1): SAVISQKPSRDICQRGTSLTIQCQVDSQVTMMFWYRQQPGQSLTLIATANQGSEATYESGFVIDKFPISRPNLTFSTLTVSNMSPEDSSIYLCSVKRGAYEAFFGQGTRLTVV.